The 8 T cell receptor beta chains below were found in one sample sequenced in a study of T cell clonality in common variable immunodeficiency. TCRdb's copy holds only in-frame clones and misses some; the assay was immunoSEQ multiplex PCR. This repertoire holds 25,000 to 35,000 clones, and none appear only once. The sequenced material came from peripheral blood mononuclear cells. These receptors all stem from a person between 18 and 75 years old in good health.

This clone was seen a few times. The read is 3 residues too short to cover the CDR3 end, so that end is filled in from the germline J gene. The chain couples TRBV7-3 to TRBJ2-1; 13 positions match TRBD2. CDR1 is SGHTA and CDR2 is FQGTGA in the germline V gene. Losses at the gene ends were 5 bases for V and 8 bases for J; bases not matched to a gene: 6. This CDR3 spans 15 amino acids. CDR3 loop: CASSTGTSGADEQFF. The part of the CDR3 DNA that was read is TGTGCCAGCAGCACCGGGACTAGCGGGGCCGATGAG. The full variable domain, in which reference TRBV7-3 and TRBJ2-1 provide the parts outside the CDR3, is GAGVSQTPSNKVTEKGKYVELRCDPISGHTALYWYRQSLGQGPEFLIYFQGTGAADDSGLPNDRFFAVRPEGSVSTLKIQRTERGDSAVYLCASSTGTSGADEQFFGPGTRLTVL.

This clone was counted many times. The DNA ends 3 residues before the CDR3 does, and the rest of the CDR3 is filled in from the germline J gene. The chain has TRBV4-1 and TRBJ2-7; no firm D call. Germline V gives CDR1 MGHRA, CDR2 YSYEKL. The CDR3 spans 15 residues. The V end was cut by 1 base, the J end by 3 bases, with 13 bases between. CDR3 residues: CASSQGSVGYYEQYF. Partial CDR3 DNA: TGCGCCAGCAGCCAAGGATCAGTAGGGTACTACGAG.

This clone was seen ten or more times. With the read ending 3 residues before the CDR3 end, the germline J gene is used to fill in that end. This chain connects TRBV3-1 (or the pseudogene TRBV3-2) to TRBJ2-3, with 7 nucleotides matching TRBD1. Germline V gives CDR1 LGHDT, CDR2 YNNKEL (reference sequence). V trimming: 0 bases; J trimming: 3 bases; junction bases outside the gene matches: 3. This CDR3 region has 15 residues. Incomplete CDR3 DNA: TGTGCCAGCAGCCAAGATGGACAGGTGACAGATACG. It codes for CASSQDGQVTDT. The entire CDR3 protein is CASSQDGQVTDTQYF.

This clone was counted ten times or more. The read ends 3 residues before the CDR3 terminus; that terminus is restored from the germline J gene. V is TRBV20-1 and J is TRBJ2-7, with 8 bases matching TRBD1. The CDR3 sequence is 15 residues long. Germline lookup yields CDR1 DFQATT and CDR2 SNEGSKA (reference sequence). V lost 2 bases and J lost 2; bases outside the gene matches: 8. CDR3 residues: CSARHPGGETYEQYF. The DNA read from the CDR3 is TGCAGTGCTAGACACCCAGGGGGCGAGACCTACGAG.

Many counts were recorded for this clone. The CDR3 is cut off 3 residues early in the read; its end comes from the germline J gene. The gene calls are TRBV7-8 and TRBJ1-6, with D tentatively TRBD1 (6 bases). The CDR3 has 16 amino acids. V shed 0 bases and J shed 9 bases, with 15 bases lying between them. The germline V gene encodes CDR1 SGHVS and CDR2 FQNEAQ. The sequenced part of the CDR3 DNA is TGTGCCAGCAGCTTAGCTGAGACAGGTTTGGGTTCACCC. This codes for CASSLAETGLGSP. The full CDR3 protein reads CASSLAETGLGSPLHF.

Many counts were recorded for this clone. The CDR3 end falls 3 residues outside the read, so it is completed with the germline J gene. The chain employs TRBV20-1 and TRBJ2-7; TRBD1 matches 8 bases. There are 15 residues in the CDR3. The V gene end was trimmed by 4 bases and the J gene end by 0 bases; junction bases not matched to a gene: 8. Germline CDR1 is DFQATT and CDR2 is SNEGSKA (reference sequence). The CDR3 protein is CSAKARTGFSYEQYF. CDR3 DNA (partial): TGCAGTGCTAAAGCCCGGACAGGGTTCTCCTACGAG.

This clone was recorded many times. The read halts 3 residues ahead of the CDR3 end, with the missing end drawn from the germline J gene. The chain has TRBV4-1 and TRBJ1-3; D is possibly TRBD1 (6 bases). Germline-derived CDR1 and CDR2 are MGHRA and YSYEKL. Trimming removed 8 bases from V and 3 bases from J, with 14 bases in between. The CDR3 contains 14 residues. CDR3 DNA (partial): TGCGCCAGCTCGAGGGGGATCGTTGGAAACACC. Protein sequence: CASSRGIVGNT. The complete CDR3 sequence is CASSRGIVGNTIYF.

This clone was observed many times. The CDR3 goes on 3 residues after the read ends, and that part is filled in from the germline J gene. This chain uses TRBV7-8 with TRBJ2-3; D not certain. Per germline, CDR1 SGHVS and CDR2 FQNEAQ. The CDR3 sequence is 15 residues long. V was shortened by 1 base and J by 3 bases, with 11 bases between the two germline ends. CDR3 sequence: CASSLDFSPTDTQYF. The part of the CDR3 DNA that was read is TGTGCCAGCAGCTTAGACTTTAGCCCGACAGATACG. The whole variable domain, filled in from reference TRBV7-8 and TRBJ2-3, reads GAGVSQSPRYKVAKRGQDVALRCDPISGHVSLFWYQQALGQGPEFLTYFQNEAQLDKSGLPSDRFFAERPEGSVSTLKIQRTQQEDSAVYLCASSLDFSPTDTQYFGPGTRLTVL.